What follows are 18 T cell receptor beta chains derived from one specimen sequenced in a study of glioma-infiltrating T cells. The iRepertoire nested amplicon-rescue multiplex PCR amplified TCR alpha and beta CDR3s from RNA. TCRdb recomputed calls from the multiplex PCR reads with MiXCR, one row per CDR3 protein. The sample contains 400,000 or so distinct CDR3 sequences, around 38% of which appear only once. The sequenced sample was glioma tissue, nonneoplastic brain tissue, or PBMCs (not recorded which). All receptors derive from a human donor with low-grade glioma or glioblastoma, undergoing nonglioma brain surgery, or in good health (not recorded which).

J is TRBJ1-1 and V is TRBV20-1; possibly TRBD1 for D (6 bases). Germline V gene sequence: CDR1 DFQATT, CDR2 SNEGSKA (reference sequence). V lost 4 bases, J lost 3 bases, and 12 bases lay in between. The CDR3 sequence is 13 residues long. The CDR3 protein is CSATAGVDTEAFF. In nucleotides, the CDR3 is TGCAGTGCTACCGCAGGGGTTGACACTGAAGCTTTCTTT.

This clonotype showed up just a few times. This rearrangement joins TRBV28 to TRBJ2-7; a weak D match, TRBD1 (5 bases). From germline, CDR1 is MDHEN and CDR2 SYDVKM. The CDR3 totals 15 residues. Trimming stripped 5 bases from V and 0 bases from J, with 14 bases between. CDR3 sequence: CASSLDRSLSYEQYF. The CDR3 DNA reads TGTGCCAGCAGTCTTGACAGATCCCTCTCCTACGAGCAGTACTTC.

Of note for this clonotype: A much larger clone differs from this one at a single base, so this may be a read error. The genes are TRBV6-1 and TRBJ2-7; D uncertain. The V gene's germline CDR1 is MNHNS and CDR2 SASEGT. The CDR3 runs 14 residues. Trimming removed 7 bases at V and 2 bases at J, with 15 bases between. The CDR3 region has the DNA TGTGCCAGCACTCCGGGTCTTTACGCCTACGAGCAGTACTTC. It encodes CASTPGLYAYEQYF.

This chain joins TRBV4-2 and TRBJ1-1, with TRBD1 identical over 8 bases. The trim removed 2 bases at V and 0 bases at J, leaving 11 bases unmatched. The V gene's germline CDR1 is LGHNA and CDR2 YNFKEQ. The CDR3 extends over 18 amino acids. The CDR3 region has the DNA TGTGCCAGCAGCCAATTCCTAGGGACAGGAGAAATGAACACTGAAGCTTTCTTT. It yields the protein CASSQFLGTGEMNTEAFF.

This clonotype was seen a few times. The rearrangement links TRBV12-3 or TRBV12-4 to TRBJ2-3; tentatively, D is TRBD1 (5 bases). This CDR3 has 15 amino acids. Between the trimmed V and J ends, which lost 6 bases and 0 bases, there was a span of 13 bases. The CDR3 loop reads CASRGVGPSTDTQYF. CDR3 DNA sequence: TGTGCCAGCAGAGGGGTGGGTCCTAGCACAGATACGCAGTATTTT.

The chain uses TRBV29-1 and TRBJ1-2; no firm D call. The germline V and J ends were trimmed by 7 bases and 3 bases, with 12 bases remaining between them. CDR3 length: 12 residues. Looked up from germline, CDR1 is SQVTM and CDR2 is ANQGSEA. Here the CDR3 reads CSGAQEDYGYTF. DNA of the CDR3: TGCAGCGGAGCTCAGGAGGACTATGGCTACACCTTC.

This clonotype was seen a few times. This chain joins TRBV24-1 and TRBJ2-2, with D possibly matching TRBD1 (5 bases). Trimming left V 6 bases short and J 4 bases short, with 8 bases between. Germline lookup yields CDR1 KGHDR and CDR2 SFDVKD. The CDR3 runs 13 residues. The CDR3: CATSRGTTGELFF. DNA of the CDR3: TGTGCCACCAGTAGGGGAACCACCGGGGAGCTGTTTTTT.

There are a few counts of this clonotype. This chain connects TRBV20-1 to TRBJ2-4; no reliable D call. The germline V gene encodes CDR1 DFQATT and CDR2 SNEGSKA (reference sequence). CDR3 length equals 14 residues. Trimming removed 5 bases at V and 3 bases at J, with 14 bases between. CDR3 nucleotide sequence: TGCAGTGCTCCCGACCCGGGCCACAAAAACATTCAGTACTTC. Its protein product is CSAPDPGHKNIQYF.

This clonotype was detected only a few times. The chain uses TRBV28 and TRBJ2-1; 7 bases line up with TRBD1. This CDR3 has 16 residues. V lost 5 bases to trimming and J lost 4 bases; unmatched junction nucleotides: 11. CDR1 is MDHEN and CDR2 is SYDVKM in the germline V gene. CDR3 sequence (DNA): TGTGCCAGCAGTCCCTTGGGACAGCTGATATACAATGAGCAGTTCTTC. Its translation is CASSPLGQLIYNEQFF.

This clonotype was picked up a small number of times. The rearrangement uses TRBV6-1 and TRBJ2-1; tentative D call: TRBD2 (6 bases). V was pared by 6 bases and J by 7 bases, with 19 bases between. The CDR3 totals 15 residues. CDR1 and CDR2 from the germline V gene are MNHNS and SASEGT. In DNA, the CDR3 is TGTGCCAGCAGCCAACTACCGGGAGTTGCGAATGAGCAGTTCTTC. Its translation is CASSQLPGVANEQFF.

This clonotype showed up many times. The chain uses TRBV6-1 and TRBJ1-2, with D possibly matching TRBD1 (5 bases). The CDR3 consists of 14 residues. Trimming shortened V by 5 bases and J by 3 bases, and 13 bases separated the two germline ends. CDR1 is MNHNS, CDR2 SASEGT, per germline. Here the CDR3 DNA reads TGTGCCAGCAGTTCCCCCGCAGGGTACTATGGCTACACCTTC. Translation gives CASSSPAGYYGYTF.

This clonotype showed up just a few times. The rearrangement links TRBV20-1 to TRBJ2-2; D gene unclear. Trimming left V 0 bases short and J 1 base short, with 12 bases between. CDR1 is DFQATT and CDR2 is SNEGSKA in the germline V gene (reference sequence). The CDR3 spans 16 residues. CDR3 bases: TGCAGTGCTAGAGATCGAAAGGGAATGAACACCGGGGAGCTGTTTTTT. Translated: CSARDRKGMNTGELFF.

Regarding this clonotype: Since a much larger clone is just one base distant, this may be a read error. No conserved phenylalanine or tryptophan ends this CDR3, so it is likely a read error. In DNA, the CDR3 is TGCGCCAGCAGCCAAGATTCCCCGGGACAGGGGGCGCATCCCCAGTTCCTC. Its translation is CASSQDSPGQGAHPQFL. The rearrangement links TRBV4-1 to TRBJ2-1; the match to TRBD1 covers 12 bases. Trimming took 0 bases from V and 13 from J; bases not matched to a gene: 13. In germline, CDR1 is MGHRA, CDR2 YSYEKL. This CDR3 has 17 amino acids.

This clonotype was seen a few times. This chain links TRBV6-2 or TRBV6-3 with TRBJ2-5, with 7 bases fitting TRBD1. CDR1 and CDR2 from the germline V gene are MNHEY and SVGEGT. Losses at the gene ends were 5 bases for V and 5 bases for J; bases not matched to a gene: 5. CDR3 size: 13 residues. The CDR3 coding sequence is TGTGCCAGCAGTCGAGGGGGCTGGGAGACCCAGTACTTC. It specifies CASSRGGWETQYF.

This clonotype was recorded at least ten times. V usage is TRBV6-1 and J usage is TRBJ2-3, with D possibly TRBD1 on 6 matching bases. Germline CDR1 and CDR2: MNHNS and SASEGT. The ends were cut back, 5 bases at V and 4 bases at J, with 13 bases in the middle. The CDR3 contains 14 residues. The CDR3 sequence is CASSTTGSADTQYF. The CDR3 region has the DNA TGTGCCAGCAGTACCACAGGGTCTGCAGATACGCAGTATTTT.

This clonotype has ten or more counts. The V gene is TRBV27, the J gene TRBJ2-2, with no clear D. Trimming cost V 6 bases and J 8 bases, with 13 bases left between them. The CDR3 totals 13 residues. The germline CDR1 and CDR2 sequences are MNHEY and SMNVEV (reference sequence). CDR3 bases: TGTGCCAGCAGAAGTATATCAATGGGGGAGCTGTTTTTT. Translated: CASRSISMGELFF.

Concerning this clonotype: A much bigger clone sits one base away, suggesting this may be a read error. The V gene is TRBV7-2, the J gene TRBJ2-4; possible D gene TRBD2, 5 bases. V was pared by 5 bases and J by 8 bases, with 13 bases between. CDR3 length: 13 residues. Germline CDR1 SGHTA, CDR2 FQGNSA. CDR3 sequence reads: CASSHEAEDIQYF. The CDR3 nucleotides read TGTGCCAGCAGCCACGAAGCGGAGGACATTCAGTACTTC.

Points on this clonotype: This may stem from a read error, because a much larger clone lies one nucleotide away. V is TRBV27 and J is TRBJ2-1; 10 nucleotides line up with TRBD2. The germline gives CDR1 MNHEY, CDR2 SMNVEV (reference sequence). This CDR3 has 14 residues. Trimming removed 4 bases from V and 12 bases from J; junction bases left unmatched: 9. CDR3 coding DNA: TGTGCCAGCAGTTGGCTAGCGGGAGAAGGTGGGCAGTTCTTC. It yields the protein CASSWLAGEGGQFF.